This entry concerns a single TCR beta chain. This sample was taken from a study of OX40 agonist ivuxolimab in advanced cancers. Study-level information: Ivuxolimab, an agonist antibody against OX40 (CD134), was given to patients.

V was cut by 2 bases and J by 3 bases, with 7 bases left in between. This CDR3 is 13 amino acids long. The V gene's germline CDR1 is MDHEN and CDR2 SYDVKM. Blood draws occurred at baseline, cycle 4 day 1, and cycle 7 day 1. Clones were read by immunoSEQ multiplex PCR, and TCRdb kept only the in-frame ones, dropping some. This table has 85,000 or so clones, 65% to 90% appearing once. The V gene is TRBV28, the J gene TRBJ1-1; no clear D. The receptor was isolated from an adult with an advanced solid tumor such as melanoma, head and neck, liver or kidney cancer. The specimen was CD4+ or CD8+ T cells sorted from blood, collected in a trial of the OX40 agonist ivuxolimab. In DNA, the CDR3 is TGTGCCAGCAGTTTAGATGATTACACTGAAGCTTTCTTT. Translated: CASSLDDYTEAFF. The whole variable domain, filled in from reference TRBV28 and TRBJ1-1, reads DVKVTQSSRYLVKRTGEKVFLECVQDMDHENMFWYRQDPGLGLRLIYFSYDVKMKEKGDIPEGYSVSREKKERFSLILESASTNQTSMYLCASSLDDYTEAFFGQGTRLTVV.